Listed below are T cell receptor beta chains from one sample, sequenced in a study of blood T cell repertoires in COVID-19. This table comes from immunoSEQ multiplex PCR, and its TCRdb copy is limited to in-frame clones, with some not included. Of tens of thousands of clones listed, around 74% were seen once; the top ten hold roughly 27%. The specimen sequenced was peripheral blood. These receptors came from a woman over 75 with acute or convalescent COVID-19. CDR3s leave out the opening cysteine and the closing phenylalanine or tryptophan.

cdr3_aa: ASKREEAGELF; j_call: TRBJ2-2; v_call: TRBV9
cdr3_aa: ASSKDNRGAKNIQY; j_call: TRBJ2-4; v_call: TRBV21-1
cdr3_aa: AISGGLAGGNNEQF; j_call: TRBJ2-1; v_call: TRBV10-3
cdr3_aa: ATRGQGRVEQY; j_call: TRBJ2-7; v_call: TRBV19
cdr3_aa: ASSPRQGGTDTQY; j_call: TRBJ2-3; v_call: TRBV7-9
cdr3_aa: ASSPQTVDSYEQY; j_call: TRBJ2-7; v_call: TRBV7-2
cdr3_aa: ASSSTGTRFFNEQF; j_call: TRBJ2-1; v_call: TRBV28
cdr3_aa: ASSRKTGSTDTQY; j_call: TRBJ2-3; v_call: TRBV13
cdr3_aa: ASSHEGGFYEQY; j_call: TRBJ2-7; v_call: TRBV3-1/TRBV3-2
cdr3_aa: ASSSYRISNYGYT; j_call: TRBJ1-2; v_call: TRBV11-2
cdr3_aa: ASTRGVVYGYT; j_call: TRBJ1-2; v_call: TRBV9
cdr3_aa: ASSQLGYEQF; j_call: TRBJ2-1; v_call: TRBV18
cdr3_aa: ASSIGSRGWGNQPQH; j_call: TRBJ1-5; v_call: TRBV19
cdr3_aa: ASTADRVKGGYT; j_call: TRBJ1-2; v_call: TRBV19
cdr3_aa: ASLGANYEQY; j_call: TRBJ2-7; v_call: TRBV7-9
cdr3_aa: ASSSSGPTSSAQY; j_call: TRBJ2-3; v_call: TRBV5-1
cdr3_aa: ASSQLTSGDYNEQF; j_call: TRBJ2-1; v_call: TRBV3-1/TRBV3-2
cdr3_aa: ASSYSRDSSPEKLF; j_call: TRBJ1-4; v_call: TRBV6-2/TRBV6-3
cdr3_aa: ASSYTREDGYT; j_call: TRBJ1-2; v_call: TRBV13
cdr3_aa: ASSQDAGATNEKLF; j_call: TRBJ1-4; v_call: TRBV4-2
cdr3_aa: ASSPRSGFTNSPLH; j_call: TRBJ1-6; v_call: TRBV18
cdr3_aa: ASSNDYATGELF; j_call: TRBJ2-2; v_call: TRBV4-3
cdr3_aa: ASSGTGTGIDEQY; j_call: TRBJ2-7; v_call: TRBV5-1
cdr3_aa: ASSGVMGREVSTNEKLF; j_call: TRBJ1-4; v_call: TRBV4-1
cdr3_aa: ASSPPAGDYEQY; j_call: TRBJ2-7; v_call: TRBV18
cdr3_aa: AWSVAGAKNIQY; j_call: TRBJ2-4; v_call: TRBV30
cdr3_aa: ASSLYLAGVNEQF; j_call: TRBJ2-1; v_call: TRBV7-9
cdr3_aa: ASSLAVGWRTDTQY; j_call: TRBJ2-3; v_call: TRBV5-1